This T cell receptor (beta chain) was observed in a study of blood T cell repertoires in COVID-19. As for the study in general: From T cells, B-cell-depleted T cells, or PBMCs came the material, which was cDNA or gDNA.

Sequenced by immunoSEQ multiplex PCR; TCRdb stores in-frame clones only, minus some. The table has 150,000 to 200,000 clones, about 83% seen once. Per germline, CDR1 SGHAT and CDR2 FQNNGV. Between the trimmed V and J ends, which lost 3 bases and 0 bases, there was a span of 12 bases. The CDR3 runs 15 residues. The receptor was derived from a man aged 18-30 years with active or convalescent COVID-19. Material: peripheral blood. The genes are TRBV11-2 and TRBJ2-7, with D perhaps TRBD2 (6 bases). CDR3 DNA: TGTGCCAGCAGCTTGGAGGGTGGATACTCCTACGAGCAGTACGTC. Its translation is CASSLEGGYSYEQYV.